This TCR beta chain was identified during a study of T-cell memory formation after mild COVID-19. Across the study: TCR clusters largely stayed donor specific.

This clonotype appeared many times. TCRdb redid the calling of the 5' RACE reads with MiXCR, one entry per CDR3 protein. The sample carries roughly 320,000 distinct CDR3 sequences, around 30% recorded once. With 4 bases clipped from V and 2 bases from J, the junction kept 8 bases outside the gene matches. The CDR3 runs to 15 residues. CDR1 is SQVTM, CDR2 ANQGSEA, per germline. The specimen was PBMCs or a T cell subset sorted from them (not recorded which). The sequence was obtained from an adult woman who had mild COVID-19 (a few samples of this study predate the infection). Cell type and time point are not known. This sequence joins TRBV29-1 and TRBJ2-1; 7 nucleotides agree with TRBD2. CDR3: CSVARDYTAYNEQFF. The CDR3 DNA reads TGCAGCGTTGCCCGGGACTACACCGCCTACAATGAGCAGTTCTTC.